Reported below is one T cell receptor (beta chain). Its antigen is currently unknown. Germline and junction disagree at one end, which may indicate a read error. The data were obtained in a study of tumor-infiltrating lymphocytes in primary liver carcinoma. Study-level findings and limits: Significantly larger top-250-clone fractions were found in tumors than in blood (p = 0.039). Tumor region pairs overlapped more than did tumor-adjacent and tumor-blood pairs.

Without any cell sorting, roughly 18-30 mg of bulk tissue yielded co-extracted RNA and DNA. Primary liver carcinoma, confirmed by histopathology, was surgically resected. This CDR3 has 17 residues. Looked up from germline, CDR1 is MGHRA and CDR2 is YSYEKL. Starting from around 500 ng of total RNA, TCR beta cDNA was produced with a primer in the constant region. A slightly modified ARM-PCR protocol with three nested multiplex PCR rounds produced these TCR beta libraries. The first two PCR rounds used TRBV1-TRBV30 primers with a Cbeta primer, 9 to 10 cycles each. TCRdb used MiXCR to reprocess the multiplex PCR reads, holding one entry per CDR3 protein. This table holds about 43,000 distinct CDR3 sequences, around 70% found once.

This clonotype was obtained from a man aged 40-50 years with primary liver carcinoma and hepatitis B virus infection. The chain employs TRBV4-1 and TRBJ2-1, with a tentative D call TRBD2 (5 bases). Input material: liver tumor tissue from sampling region 2. Subset: tumor region T2, inferior pole. The CDR3 coding sequence is TGCGCCAGCTGCCAGGAACTGGAGGTCCCTCCCTACGATGAGCAGTTCTTC. The encoded protein is CASCQELEVPPYDEQFF.